Following are 8 T cell receptor beta chains from one sample sequenced in a study of T cell responses to AZD1222 COVID-19 vaccine. Libraries were prepared by immunoSEQ multiplex PCR; TCRdb keeps only in-frame clonotypes and omits some of them. The data show 95,000 to 100,000 clones, approximately 84% seen once. This material consisted of peripheral blood, taken 28 days after the second AZD1222 dose. These TCRs come from an adult who received the AZD1222 COVID-19 vaccine.

This rearrangement joins TRBV4-1 to TRBJ1-4; the D gene is possibly TRBD1 (5 bases). V was trimmed by 1 base and J by 8 bases, leaving 14 bases between them. There are 15 residues in the CDR3. Germline CDR1 MGHRA, CDR2 YSYEKL. The CDR3 region is CASSQVERGGEKLFF. The CDR3 nucleotides read TGCGCCAGCAGCCAAGTAGAAAGGGGCGGGGAAAAACTGTTTTTT.

The J gene is TRBJ2-1, the V gene TRBV7-6, with 10 bases fitting TRBD2. Germline V gene data show CDR1 as SGHVS and CDR2 as FNYEAQ. The CDR3 totals 15 residues. V lost 5 bases to trimming and J lost 1 base; unmatched junction nucleotides: 2. The CDR3 DNA sequence: TGTGCCAGCAGCCCACTAGCGGGATCCTACAATGAGCAGTTCTTC. Protein sequence: CASSPLAGSYNEQFF. The entire variable domain, with the rest obtained from reference TRBV7-6 and TRBJ2-1, is as follows: GAGVSQSPRYKVTKRGQDVALRCDPISGHVSLYWYRQALGQGPEFLTYFNYEAQQDKSGLPNDRFSAERPEGSISTLTIQRTEQRDSAMYRCASSPLAGSYNEQFFGPGTRLTVL.

This clone was picked up one time. The genes are TRBV9 and TRBJ2-1; maybe TRBD2 (5 bases). V shed 4 bases and J shed 2 bases, with 13 bases lying between them. The CDR3 loop spans 15 amino acids. Germline V gene sequence: CDR1 SGDLS, CDR2 YYNGEE. CDR3 sequence (DNA): TGTGCCAGCAGCCCTTCTCCCGGGGCCTACAATGAGCAGTTCTTC. It codes for CASSPSPGAYNEQFF.

The chain joins TRBV3-1 (or the pseudogene TRBV3-2) to TRBJ2-2, with D possibly being TRBD1 or TRBD2 (5 bases each). V lost 1 base and J 2 bases, leaving 8 bases between the germline ends. The CDR3 spans 15 residues. Per the germline V gene, CDR1 is LGHDT and CDR2 is YNNKEL (reference sequence). CDR3 region: CASSQGGINTGELFF. CDR3 DNA sequence: TGTGCCAGCAGCCAAGGGGGGATCAACACCGGGGAGCTGTTTTTT.

This clone was counted once. The CDR3 DNA sequence: TGTGCCAGTAGTCCACAGGGTTTTGGCGAGCAGTACTTC. This codes for CASSPQGFGEQYF. V is TRBV19 and J is TRBJ2-7, with D maybe TRBD1 (6 bases). The germline CDR1 and CDR2 sequences are LNHDA and SQIVND (reference sequence). This CDR3 region has 13 residues. V was cut by 5 bases and J by 6 bases, with 14 bases left in between. Based on the CDR3 plus reference TRBV19 and TRBJ2-7, the full variable domain is DGGITQSPKYLFRKEGQNVTLSCEQNLNHDAMYWYRQDPGQGLRLIYYSQIVNDFQKGDIAEGYSVSREKKESFPLTVTSAQKNPTAFYLCASSPQGFGEQYFGPGTRLTVT.

V gene TRBV5-4 combines with J gene TRBJ2-7; D is undetermined. Per the germline V gene, CDR1 is SGHNT and CDR2 is YYREEE (reference sequence). The V end lost 1 base, the J end lost 5 bases, and 4 bases lay between the germline ends. The CDR3 has 11 amino acids. The CDR3 region has the DNA TGTGCCAGCAGCTTGTTAAACGAGCAGTACTTC. Residues: CASSLLNEQYF.

The chain employs TRBV7-6 and TRBJ2-7; 8 bases map to TRBD1. Per germline, CDR1 SGHVS and CDR2 FNYEAQ. The ends lost 1 base at V and 2 bases at J; junction bases unmatched: 4. The CDR3 spans 15 residues. The CDR3 is CASSLETGATYEQYF. In nucleotides, the CDR3 is TGTGCCAGCAGCTTAGAGACAGGGGCAACCTACGAGCAGTACTTC.

The chain links TRBV29-1 to TRBJ1-1; maybe TRBD1 (6 bases). Germline CDR1 reads SQVTM; CDR2 reads ANQGSEA. This CDR3 comprises 15 residues. The V end was cut by 4 bases, the J end by 1 base, with 16 bases between. The CDR3 DNA follows: TGCAGCGTTGTAGGGGGGGGCCGTAGGAACACTGAAGCTTTCTTT. This gives the protein CSVVGGGRRNTEAFF.